The next 5 T cell receptor beta chains were all read from a single sample in a study of OX40 agonist ivuxolimab in advanced cancers. Here immunoSEQ multiplex PCR was the method, and the copy in TCRdb shows in-frame clones only, minus some. Of roughly 49,000 clones in the sample, roughly 85% were seen once. The sample in question was CD4+ or CD8+ T cells sorted from blood, obtained in a trial of the OX40 agonist ivuxolimab. The receptors were sampled from an adult with an advanced solid tumor such as melanoma, head and neck, liver or kidney cancer.

This CDR3 reads CASSQDRAGDLRFF. The CDR3 coding sequence is TGCGCCAGCAGCCAAGATCGCGCGGGAGACTTGAGGTTCTTC. The chain recombines TRBV4-1 with TRBJ2-1; 7 nucleotides line up with TRBD2. Germline CDR1 reads MGHRA; CDR2 reads YSYEKL. This CDR3 is built from 14 residues. V trimming: 0 bases; J trimming: 15 bases; junction bases outside the gene matches: 11.

This chain uses TRBV18 with TRBJ1-5; no definite D call. CDR1 and CDR2 (germline): KGHSH, LQKENI. V lost 0 bases and J 4 bases, leaving 10 bases between the germline ends. The CDR3 is 15 amino acids. The CDR3 loop reads CASSPPNSGNQPQHF. CDR3 coding DNA: TGTGCCAGCTCACCACCGAATTCGGGTAATCAGCCCCAGCATTTT.

The CDR3: CASRLAELKQFF. Written as DNA, the CDR3 is TGTGCCAGCCGACTAGCGGAACTGAAGCAGTTCTTC. The J gene is TRBJ2-1, the V gene TRBV28, with 9 bases identical to TRBD2. The CDR3 spans 12 residues. After removal of 8 bases from V and 11 bases from J, the junction contained 7 bases not matched to a gene. Germline CDR1 MDHEN, CDR2 SYDVKM.

This clone has a handful of counts. The chain joins TRBV5-5 to TRBJ1-5, with D tentatively TRBD1 (6 bases). This CDR3 has 14 amino acids. Germline V gene sequence: CDR1 SGHKS, CDR2 YYEKEE (reference sequence). The V gene lost 2 bases and the J gene lost 10 bases, with 16 bases spanning the gap. The CDR3 loop reads CASSLGQGSNPQHF. DNA for the CDR3: TGTGCCAGCAGCTTAGGGCAGGGGTCTAATCCCCAGCATTTT.

This rearrangement joins TRBV19 to TRBJ2-2; 7 nucleotides align to TRBD1. Trimming at V came to 4 bases and at J to 9 bases, leaving 5 bases not matched to a gene. CDR3 size: 13 residues. Looked up from germline, CDR1 is LNHDA and CDR2 is SQIVND (reference sequence). The CDR3 loop is CASSTDRDRELFF. The CDR3 DNA sequence: TGTGCCAGTAGTACAGACAGGGACAGGGAGCTGTTTTTT.